Listed here are 30 T cell receptor beta chains from one sample, sequenced in a study of cytomegalovirus exposure and HLA in healthy donors. Use of 60 Vbeta and 13 Jbeta primers characterized the PCR. Repertoires were generated with immunoSEQ multiplex PCR, while TCRdb's copy carries only in-frame clones and drops some. Here the sample table reports about 130,000 clones. What was sequenced was PBMCs. These receptors all come from a man between 18 and 35 years old in good health and CMV-seronegative.

J is TRBJ2-1 and V is TRBV5-1; a possible D gene is TRBD2 (5 bases). This CDR3 has 16 residues. V was clipped by 1 base and J by 9 bases, with 20 bases between them. Per the germline V gene, CDR1 is SGHRS and CDR2 is YFSETQ. CDR3: CASSLSGPNGGGEQFF. The CDR3 DNA reads as TGCGCCAGCAGCTTGTCGGGCCCCAACGGAGGTGGTGAGCAGTTCTTC.

The gene calls are TRBV6-6 and TRBJ2-5; D perhaps matches TRBD1 (5 bases). The CDR3 is 13 amino acids. Germline V gene lookup returns CDR1 MNHNY and CDR2 SVGAGI (reference sequence). Trimming left V 4 bases short and J 2 bases short, with 8 bases between. The CDR3: CASSLPGQETQYF. DNA for the CDR3: TGTGCCAGCAGTTTACCAGGGCAAGAGACCCAGTACTTC.

V is TRBV6-4 and J is TRBJ2-2; D might be TRBD1 (6 bases). Trimming removed 4 bases from V and 1 base from J, with 13 bases in between. Germline V gives CDR1 MRHNA, CDR2 SNTAGT. The CDR3 length is 16 residues. The CDR3 DNA reads as TGTGCCAGCAGTGTAACCGGGACACTGAACACCGGGGAGCTGTTTTTT. This encodes CASSVTGTLNTGELFF.

The CDR3 region has the DNA TGTGCCAGCAGTGAAGGACTCTACGAGCAGTACTTC. It codes for CASSEGLYEQYF. V gene TRBV6-1 combines with J gene TRBJ2-7; D remains ambiguous. CDR3 length: 12 amino acids. Germline-derived CDR1 and CDR2 are MNHNS and SASEGT. Trimming took 1 base from V and 3 from J, leaving 4 bases between them.

The rearrangement uses TRBV7-9 and TRBJ2-3, with TRBD2 matching 13 bases. Germline values: CDR1 SEHNR, CDR2 FQNEAQ (reference sequence). The CDR3 totals 19 residues. V was pared by 5 bases and J by 2 bases, with 13 bases of the junction left unmatched. The CDR3 nucleotides read TGTGCCAGCAGCCCCATGGGACTAGCGGGATTCTCTAACACAGATACGCAGTATTTT. Its translation: CASSPMGLAGFSNTDTQYF.

This chain joins TRBV4-3 and TRBJ2-1; 9 bases align to TRBD2. Per the germline V gene, CDR1 is LGHNA and CDR2 is YSLEER. The CDR3 is made up of 18 amino acids. With V trimmed by 0 bases and J by 4 bases, 10 bases remained unmatched. The CDR3 coding sequence is TGCGCCAGCAGCCAAGATCGCCCTTTAGCGGGAGCTTACAATGAGCAGTTCTTC. This sequence encodes CASSQDRPLAGAYNEQFF.

The DNA of the CDR3 is TGTGCCAGCGGTACCGAAAACAGGGGTTTCGGGGAGCTGTTTTTT. Its translation: CASGTENRGFGELFF. This chain uses TRBV27 with TRBJ2-2; 7 bases line up with TRBD1. The V gene's germline CDR1 is MNHEY and CDR2 SMNVEV (reference sequence). V was clipped by 8 bases and J by 7 bases; unmatched bases: 13. This CDR3 is built from 15 residues.

This chain uses TRBV5-4 with TRBJ1-5; no clear D. Trimming removed 1 base from V and 6 bases from J, with 17 bases in between. CDR1 SGHNT and CDR2 YYREEE come from the germline V gene (reference sequence). This CDR3 region has 16 residues. Here the CDR3 DNA reads TGTGCCAGCAGCTTGAAGGGCGACACAAGCGGTCAGCCCCAGCATTTT. It translates to CASSLKGDTSGQPQHF.

The V call is TRBV2, the J call TRBJ2-7, with a weak D call TRBD1 (6 bases). The ends were cut back, 6 bases at V and 2 bases at J, with 20 bases in the middle. The germline gives CDR1 SNHLY, CDR2 FYNNEI. The CDR3 contains 16 residues. The CDR3 here is CASSEPPRQDTYEQYF. In DNA, the CDR3 is TGTGCCAGCAGCGAACCACCCCGACAGGATACCTACGAGCAGTACTTC.

The V call is TRBV29-1, the J call TRBJ2-1, with 8 bases identical to TRBD2. V lost 7 bases to trimming and J lost 9 bases; unmatched junction nucleotides: 11. Germline V lookup: CDR1 SQVTM, CDR2 ANQGSEA. The CDR3 consists of 13 residues. For the CDR3, the DNA is TGCAGCGGTGGGCGGGAGGTCGGTCCTGAGCAGTTCTTC. Translated, it gives CSGGREVGPEQFF.

CDR3: CASSSQYRMSNQPQHF. The CDR3 bases are TGTGCCAGCAGTTCCCAGTACAGGATGAGCAATCAGCCCCAGCATTTT. The rearrangement joins TRBV27 to TRBJ1-5; D might be TRBD1 (5 bases). Trimming stripped 4 bases from V and 1 base from J, with 14 bases between. The CDR3 extends over 16 amino acids. Per germline, CDR1 MNHEY and CDR2 SMNVEV (reference sequence).

This sequence joins TRBV18 and TRBJ2-7; possibly TRBD2 for D (5 bases). Germline CDR1 is KGHSH and CDR2 is LQKENI. Trimming took off 0 bases at V and 7 bases at J, with 10 bases between the two ends. This CDR3 has 13 residues. The CDR3 loop reads CASSPPSGREQYF. The CDR3 coding sequence is TGTGCCAGCTCACCACCCAGCGGAAGGGAGCAGTACTTC.

V usage is TRBV6-1 and J usage is TRBJ2-7; tentative D call: TRBD2 (6 bases). V was cut by 6 bases and J by 4 bases, with 13 bases left in between. CDR3 length equals 13 residues. Per germline, CDR1 MNHNS and CDR2 SASEGT. CDR3 sequence reads: CASRPGTEYEQYF. CDR3 sequence (DNA): TGTGCCAGCAGGCCCGGGACTGAATACGAGCAGTACTTC.

This chain joins TRBV5-1 and TRBJ1-3; 8 bases are shared with TRBD1. This CDR3 contains 15 residues. Losses at the gene ends were 3 bases for V and 0 bases for J; bases not matched to a gene: 2. Germline V gene sequence: CDR1 SGHRS, CDR2 YFSETQ. The CDR3 loop is CASSYDRGSGNTIYF. CDR3 coding DNA: TGCGCCAGCAGCTACGACAGGGGCTCTGGAAACACCATATATTTT.

This chain joins TRBV6-1 and TRBJ1-2; maybe TRBD1 (6 bases). With 8 bases removed from V and 2 bases from J, the gap between germline ends came to 9 bases. The CDR3 loop spans 12 amino acids. Germline CDR1 MNHNS, CDR2 SASEGT. The DNA of the CDR3 is TGTGCCAGCTTCGGACAGAACTATGGCTACACCTTC. Translating gives CASFGQNYGYTF.

The chain recombines TRBV11-3 with TRBJ1-1, with TRBD1 as a possible D gene (5 bases). V was shortened by 1 base and J by 4 bases, with 7 bases between the two germline ends. Germline CDR1 and CDR2: SGHNT and YENEEA. The CDR3 length is 13 residues. CDR3 residues: CASSLVQGTEAFF. The CDR3 DNA sequence: TGTGCCAGCAGCTTAGTGCAGGGCACTGAAGCTTTCTTT.

V and J are TRBV7-3 and TRBJ2-5; weak D call: TRBD1 (5 bases). Trimming cost V 1 base and J 11 bases, with 20 bases left between them. The CDR3 loop spans 15 amino acids. CDR1 is SGHTA and CDR2 is FQGTGA in the germline V gene. The CDR3 DNA follows: TGTGCCAGCAGCTTAAGGGGCAGGGTGGGTGAGGAGCAGTACTTC. Protein product: CASSLRGRVGEEQYF.

This sequence joins TRBV25-1 and TRBJ1-2, with TRBD1 identical over 9 bases. The ends lost 5 bases at V and 7 bases at J; junction bases unmatched: 14. CDR1 and CDR2 (germline): MGHDK, SYGVNS. The CDR3 has 16 amino acids. The CDR3 sequence: CASSTYISPGQGGYTF. CDR3 in DNA: TGTGCCAGCAGTACCTACATCTCACCGGGACAGGGTGGCTACACCTTC.

This chain uses TRBV10-2 with TRBJ2-2; 7 bases map to TRBD1. The CDR3 sequence is 18 residues long. Germline CDR1 WSHSY, CDR2 SAAADI. The V gene end was trimmed by 2 bases and the J gene end by 4 bases; junction bases not matched to a gene: 13. The CDR3 sequence: CASSEGGQIIRSTGELFF. The CDR3 DNA reads TGCGCCAGCAGTGAGGGGGGACAGATCATCCGGAGCACCGGGGAGCTGTTTTTT.

The chain joins TRBV10-3 to TRBJ2-6, with 9 bases matching TRBD1. V lost 4 bases and J lost 0; bases outside the gene matches: 7. There are 18 residues in the CDR3. CDR1 and CDR2 (germline): ENHRY, SYGVKD. The CDR3 nucleotides are TGTGCCATCAGTGCCGGACAGGGGATGGGCTCTGGGGCCAACGTCCTGACTTTC. This encodes CAISAGQGMGSGANVLTF.

The chain combines TRBV28 with TRBJ1-5, with 11 bases identical to TRBD1. The germline CDR1 and CDR2 sequences are MDHEN and SYDVKM. After removal of 11 bases from V and 6 bases from J, the junction contained 3 bases not matched to a gene. This CDR3 has 12 residues. In nucleotides, the CDR3 is TGTGCCGTCGGGACAGGGGGTCAGCCCCAGCATTTT. This encodes CAVGTGGQPQHF.

V and J are TRBV11-2 and TRBJ2-1; unclear D gene. The CDR3 sequence is 17 residues long. Germline V lookup: CDR1 SGHAT, CDR2 FQNNGV. Between the trimmed V and J ends, which lost 0 bases and 0 bases, there was a span of 12 bases. The CDR3 protein is CASSLEGLWSSYNEQFF. The CDR3 coding sequence is TGTGCCAGCAGCTTAGAAGGTCTATGGAGCTCCTACAATGAGCAGTTCTTC.

V is TRBV28 and J is TRBJ1-4; unclear D gene. The germline V gene has CDR1 MDHEN and CDR2 SYDVKM. Trimming took off 3 bases at V and 10 bases at J, with 15 bases between the two ends. There are 14 residues in the CDR3. CDR3 region: CASSFSEVLGKLFF. CDR3 nucleotide sequence: TGTGCCAGCAGTTTTTCGGAGGTGTTGGGAAAACTGTTTTTT. Supplemented by reference TRBV28 and TRBJ1-4, the full variable domain reads DVKVTQSSRYLVKRTGEKVFLECVQDMDHENMFWYRQDPGLGLRLIYFSYDVKMKEKGDIPEGYSVSREKKERFSLILESASTNQTSMYLCASSFSEVLGKLFFGSGTQLSVL.

V is TRBV4-1 and J is TRBJ1-1; D gene unclear. The CDR3 length is 15 residues. The ends were cut back, 4 bases at V and 3 bases at J, with 15 bases in the middle. Germline values: CDR1 MGHRA, CDR2 YSYEKL. The CDR3 DNA reads as TGCGCCAGCAGCCCAAGTCCAGGAGGTCACACTGAAGCTTTCTTT. Its translation: CASSPSPGGHTEAFF.

The chain carries TRBV5-3 and TRBJ1-5; possibly TRBD1 for D (5 bases). TRBV5-3 is annotated as an ORF whose role is uncertain. This CDR3 has 16 residues. Between the trimmed V and J ends, which lost 2 bases and 2 bases, there was a span of 14 bases. In DNA form, the CDR3 reads TGTGCCAGAAGCTTTTCTGGGGCCGAGGGCAATCAGCCCCAGCATTTT. Protein: CARSFSGAEGNQPQHF.

Here the CDR3 reads CASSPRVQGLFANTGELFF. In DNA, the CDR3 is TGTGCCAGTAGTCCCCGGGTGCAGGGACTCTTCGCGAACACCGGGGAGCTGTTTTTT. The J gene is TRBJ2-2, the V gene TRBV19; D is possibly TRBD2 (6 bases). Trimming stripped 5 bases from V and 0 bases from J, with 22 bases between. This CDR3 has 19 residues. Germline V CDR1 and CDR2: LNHDA, SQIVND (reference sequence).

The chain links TRBV7-8 to TRBJ2-7, with TRBD2 identical over 10 bases. The length of the CDR3 is 17 residues. CDR1 and CDR2 from the germline V gene are SGHVS and FQNEAQ. Trimming cost V 4 bases and J 2 bases; bases outside gene matches: 11. The CDR3 DNA reads as TGTGCCAGCAGCTCACCAGAGCCGCTAGCGGGGGCCTACGAGCAGTACTTC. This sequence encodes CASSSPEPLAGAYEQYF.

Here the CDR3 reads CASSSTGTAYEQYF. DNA for the CDR3: TGTGCCAGCAGTTCCACCGGGACAGCCTACGAGCAGTACTTC. V usage is TRBV27 and J usage is TRBJ2-7, with TRBD1 matching over 7 bases. V was pared by 4 bases and J by 2 bases, with 5 bases of the junction left unmatched. The germline gives CDR1 MNHEY, CDR2 SMNVEV (reference sequence). This CDR3 contains 14 residues.

The chain has TRBV18 and TRBJ1-5; D call uncertain. The V gene's germline CDR1 is KGHSH and CDR2 LQKENI. This CDR3 has 13 residues. The V and J ends lost 3 bases and 1 base respectively, with 4 bases between them. The CDR3 DNA reads as TGTGCCAGCTCACCTGGCAGCAATCAGCCCCAGCATTTT. It yields the protein CASSPGSNQPQHF. The full variable domain, rest sourced from reference TRBV18 and TRBJ1-5, is NAGVMQNPRHLVRRRGQEARLRCSPMKGHSHVYWYRQLPEEGLKFMVYLQKENIIDESGMPKERFSAEFPKEGPSILRIQQVVRGDSAAYFCASSPGSNQPQHFGDGTRLSIL.

The DNA of the CDR3 is TGTGCCAGCAGCTTTACCACCCGGGACACATACACCGGGGAGCTGTTTTTT. Translating gives CASSFTTRDTYTGELFF. The chain carries TRBV7-2 and TRBJ2-2; TRBD1 might be the D (6 bases). V dropped 3 bases and J dropped 3 bases, with 17 bases sitting between them. The CDR3 has 17 amino acids. Germline loops: CDR1 SGHTA, CDR2 FQGNSA.